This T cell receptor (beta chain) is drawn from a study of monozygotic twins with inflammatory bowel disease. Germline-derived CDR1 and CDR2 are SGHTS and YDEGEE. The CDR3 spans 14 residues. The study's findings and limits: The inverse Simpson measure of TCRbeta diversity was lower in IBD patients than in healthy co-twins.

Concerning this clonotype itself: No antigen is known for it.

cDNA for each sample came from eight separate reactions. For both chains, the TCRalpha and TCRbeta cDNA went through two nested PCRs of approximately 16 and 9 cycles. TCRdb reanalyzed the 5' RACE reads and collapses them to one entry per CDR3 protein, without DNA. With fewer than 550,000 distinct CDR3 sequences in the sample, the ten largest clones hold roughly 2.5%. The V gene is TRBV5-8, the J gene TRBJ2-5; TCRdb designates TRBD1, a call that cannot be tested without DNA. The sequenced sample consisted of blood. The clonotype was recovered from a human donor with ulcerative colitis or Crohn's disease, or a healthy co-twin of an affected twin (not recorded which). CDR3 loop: CASSPGTSQETQHF.